This T cell receptor (beta chain) was sequenced for a study of blood T cell repertoires in COVID-19. At the level of the study: Acute and convalescent COVID-19 samples came from the United States, Italy and Spain. The cDNA or gDNA used as material had been derived from T cells, B-cell-depleted T cells, or PBMCs.

The CDR3 totals 15 residues. Losses at the gene ends were 4 bases for V and 2 bases for J; bases not matched to a gene: 7. The germline gives CDR1 SEHNR, CDR2 FQNEAQ (reference sequence). Authors' processing steps: Nucleated cell counts were estimated from reference gene primer amplification. Assay used: immunoSEQ multiplex PCR; TCRdb lists only in-frame clones, some missing. That table supplies the V and J calls and clone size; D and trimming were determined from the DNA. The repertoire holds around 250,000 clones, with roughly nine tenths as singletons. The V gene is TRBV7-9, the J gene TRBJ2-7; 8 nucleotides line up with TRBD1. The clonotype was recovered from a man aged 60-69 years with acute or convalescent COVID-19. Sequencing input: peripheral blood. The CDR3: CASSSWTGSPYEQYF. DNA of the CDR3: TGTGCCAGCAGCTCGTGGACAGGGTCCCCCTACGAGCAGTACTTC.